The 12 T cell receptor beta chains given below trace back to one sample, sequenced in a study of T cells in localized non-small cell lung cancer. Assay used: immunoSEQ multiplex PCR; TCRdb lists only in-frame clones, some missing. In the table there are almost 65,000 clones, around 90% of which are singletons. This specimen consisted of peripheral blood, obtained before any cancer treatment. The receptors were gathered from a woman aged 35-75 years with stage I lung adenocarcinoma.

The chain combines TRBV27 with TRBJ2-1; 8 bases map to TRBD2. With V trimmed by 5 bases and J by 7 bases, 13 bases remained unmatched. Germline CDR1 and CDR2: MNHEY and SMNVEV (reference sequence). This CDR3 has 16 residues. The CDR3 DNA follows: TGTGCCAGCAGTCTTTCCGGGACTAGGGGGACAAATGAGCAGTTCTTC. Translated: CASSLSGTRGTNEQFF.

This chain uses TRBV28 with TRBJ1-2, with no clear D. V dropped 2 bases and J dropped 7 bases, with 8 bases sitting between them. The germline CDR1 and CDR2 sequences are MDHEN and SYDVKM. CDR3 length: 12 amino acids. The CDR3 nucleotides are TGTGCCAGCAGTTTAGGTAGTTCTGGCTACACCTTC. The encoded protein is CASSLGSSGYTF.

V and J are TRBV7-8 and TRBJ2-2; 10 bases align to TRBD2. The ends lost 5 bases at V and 5 bases at J; junction bases unmatched: 14. This CDR3 region has 18 residues. CDR1 and CDR2 (germline): SGHVS, FQNEAQ. DNA for the CDR3: TGTGCCAGCAGCACCCGACAGGGTACTAGCGGGGTTACCGGGGAGCTGTTTTTT. It is translated as CASSTRQGTSGVTGELFF.

Only a few counts were recorded for this clone. V and J are TRBV27 and TRBJ2-1; TRBD2 matches 8 bases. The CDR3 contains 15 residues. V lost 6 bases to trimming and J lost 4 bases; unmatched junction nucleotides: 8. Germline V gene data show CDR1 as MNHEY and CDR2 as SMNVEV (reference sequence). CDR3 sequence: CASRVRAGAYNEQFF. The CDR3 bases are TGTGCCAGCAGAGTCCGAGCGGGGGCTTACAATGAGCAGTTCTTC.

This clone was found once. The V call is TRBV7-2, the J call TRBJ2-2, with 9 bases aligning to TRBD2. The CDR3 covers 14 residues. CDR1 and CDR2 (germline): SGHTA, FQGNSA. V lost 5 bases, J lost 4 bases, and 2 bases stayed unmatched. CDR3 amino acids: CASSAGGTTGELFF. The CDR3 DNA reads TGTGCCAGCAGCGCGGGGGGGACCACCGGGGAGCTGTTTTTT.

On this clone itself: Compared with germline, one end of the junction differs, possibly owing to a read error. The V call is TRBV7-9, the J call TRBJ1-2, with unresolved D. The germline CDR1 and CDR2 sequences are SEHNR and FQNEAQ (reference sequence). The CDR3 has 10 amino acids. The CDR3 region is CASSLNGYTF. The CDR3 DNA reads TGTGCCAGCAGCTTAAATGGATACACCTTC. The full variable domain, its missing parts supplied by reference TRBV7-9 and TRBJ1-2, is DTGVSQNPRHKITKRGQNVTFRCDPISEHNRLYWYRQTLGQGPEFLTYFQNEAQLEKSRLLSDRFSAERPKGSFSTLEIQRTEQGDSAMYLCASSLNGYTFGSGTRLTVV.

The chain combines TRBV7-9 with TRBJ1-6, with D tentatively TRBD1 (5 bases). Trimming pared 5 bases from V and 8 bases from J, leaving 16 bases between. Germline V lookup: CDR1 SEHNR, CDR2 FQNEAQ (reference sequence). The CDR3 extends over 15 amino acids. The CDR3 bases are TGTGCCAGCAGCCTCAGGGACCGGCGGGATTCACCCCTCCACTTT. It is translated as CASSLRDRRDSPLHF.

The CDR3, as DNA: TGTGCCAGCAGCCTGACAGGGGTAAAGTCACCCCTCCACTTT. It codes for CASSLTGVKSPLHF. J is TRBJ1-6 and V is TRBV5-6; 8 bases line up with TRBD1. Trimming at V came to 4 bases and at J to 10 bases, leaving 7 bases not matched to a gene. Germline CDR1 SGHDT, CDR2 YYEEEE. This CDR3 comprises 14 residues.

This chain joins TRBV5-8 and TRBJ2-2, with a weak D call TRBD1 (6 bases). Trimming stripped 4 bases from V and 1 base from J, with 8 bases between. Germline CDR1 SGHTS, CDR2 YDEGEE. The CDR3 loop spans 14 amino acids. The CDR3 nucleotides read TGTGCCAGCAGCCAGGACAGGAACACCGGGGAGCTGTTTTTT. Translation: CASSQDRNTGELFF.

This clone showed up just once. The chain has TRBV11-2 and TRBJ2-2; D is unclear. This CDR3 contains 14 residues. The V and J ends lost 2 bases and 1 base respectively, with 5 bases between them. The V gene's germline CDR1 is SGHAT and CDR2 FQNNGV. The CDR3 DNA is TGTGCCAGCAGCTTAAAAGTGAACACCGGGGAGCTGTTTTTT. Amino acids: CASSLKVNTGELFF.

The chain uses TRBV6-4 and TRBJ2-1, with D possibly matching TRBD2 (5 bases). Germline values: CDR1 MRHNA, CDR2 SNTAGT. The CDR3 length is 15 residues. V was clipped by 0 bases and J by 8 bases, with 14 bases between them. CDR3: CASSDSGRGSDEQFF. The CDR3 DNA reads TGTGCCAGCAGTGACTCGGGCAGAGGGTCGGATGAGCAGTTCTTC.

The chain links TRBV29-1 to TRBJ2-3, with 9 bases matching TRBD1. Germline values: CDR1 SQVTM, CDR2 ANQGSEA. V was pared by 0 bases and J by 5 bases, with 9 bases of the junction left unmatched. The CDR3 has 16 amino acids. Here the CDR3 DNA reads TGCAGCGTTGAAGATTTCGGGACAGGGTGGGAAGATACGCAGTATTTT. Its protein is CSVEDFGTGWEDTQYF.